These T cell receptor beta chains were read from a single sample in a study of CD8 T cells in ankylosing spondylitis. A single record per CDR3 protein comes from TCRdb applying MiXCR to the 5' RACE reads. The sample lists approximately 180,000 distinct CDR3 sequences, 18% occurring once. Specimen: blood, either unsorted or a sorted T cell fraction (not recorded which). Receptor source: a male donor under 30 with ankylosing spondylitis or in good health (not recorded which). Both conserved end residues are part of each CDR3. The D gene is left open where the match is weak. Size tells how often a clone was seen (once, few, many) or the class of an expanded clone, and some rows leave it out.

J gene	V gene	clone size	D gene	CDR3 DNA	CDR3 protein
TRBJ2-1	TRBV11-2	many	.	TGTGCCAGCAGCTTTGGGACGCACTACAATGAGCAGTTCTTC	CASSFGTHYNEQFF
TRBJ1-6	TRBV27	many	TRBD1	TGTGCCAGCAGTTTGGGGACAGGCACCTCACCCCTCCACTTT	CASSLGTGTSPLHF
TRBJ2-3	TRBV20-1	many	.	TGCAGTGCTATAGAAACAGGTCGGAGCACAGATACGCAGTATTTT	CSAIETGRSTDTQYF
TRBJ1-5	TRBV27	medium-sized	TRBD1	TGTGCCAGCAGGACAGGGGGAAGCAATCAGCCCCAGCATTTT	CASRTGGSNQPQHF
TRBJ2-1	TRBV20-1	.	.	TGCAGTGCTAGTATGAGGGGATCCTACAATGAGCAGTTCTTC	CSASMRGSYNEQFF
TRBJ1-6	TRBV6-6	few	.	TGTGCCAGCAGTTACTCTGATTGGTACAGGGTCTCACCCCTCCACTTT	CASSYSDWYRVSPLHF
TRBJ2-1	TRBV7-9	.	.	TGTGCCAGCAGCTTAGTAGGGGCTCATGAGCAGTTCTTC	CASSLVGAHEQFF
TRBJ2-1	TRBV12-3/TRBV12-4	.	TRBD2	TGTGCCAGCAGTCCCCAGCGGGGTGTTCCCGAGCAGTTCTTC	CASSPQRGVPEQFF
TRBJ1-2	TRBV29-1	few	.	TGCAGCGTTGCTGGGAATGGCTATGGCTACACCTTC	CSVAGNGYGYTF
TRBJ2-1	TRBV29-1	many	.	TGCAGCGTTCGCCGGGAGAGGTACAATGAGCAGTTCTTC	CSVRRERYNEQFF
TRBJ2-3	TRBV24-1	many	.	TGTGCCACCAGTGATGCCACAGATACGCAGTATTTT	CATSDATDTQYF
TRBJ2-4	TRBV12-3/TRBV12-4	few	TRBD1	TGTGCCAGCTCCCGACGAGGACAGGACAAAAACATTCAGTACTTC	CASSRRGQDKNIQYF
TRBJ2-1	TRBV29-1	.	.	TGCAGCGTTGATTCAGGTACTTGGGATGAGCAGTTCTTC	CSVDSGTWDEQFF
TRBJ1-6	TRBV12-3/TRBV12-4	many	TRBD1	TGTGCCAGCAGTTTAGGGGACAGGGGTAGCTCACCCCTCCACTTT	CASSLGDRGSSPLHF
TRBJ1-5	TRBV6-4	few	TRBD1	TGTGCCAGCAGTGACGGGGGGACAGCTAGCAATCAGCCCCAGCATTTT	CASSDGGTASNQPQHF
TRBJ2-1	TRBV12-3/TRBV12-4	many	.	TGTGCCAGCAGCCCCTTAGCCTACAATGAGCAGTTCTTC	CASSPLAYNEQFF
TRBJ2-5	TRBV20-1	many	TRBD1	TGCAGTGCGCCGGACGGACAGGCCAAAGAGACCCAGTACTTC	CSAPDGQAKETQYF
TRBJ2-3	TRBV27	.	TRBD1	TGTGCCAGCAGTCAAATGGGACAGGCGGTAGCAGATACGCAGTATTTT	CASSQMGQAVADTQYF
TRBJ2-5	TRBV6-1	many	.	TGTGCCAGCAGAGAGGACGGCCTCGGGTACAAGACCCAGTACTTC	CASREDGLGYKTQYF
TRBJ1-1	TRBV7-9	many	TRBD1	TGTGCCAGCAGCTCGATCTACAGGGGTACAGCTTTCTTT	CASSSIYRGTAFF
TRBJ2-7	TRBV27	.	TRBD2	TGTGCCAGCAGTTCCGGAATAGCGGGCCTCTCCGAGCAGTACTTC	CASSSGIAGLSEQYF
TRBJ2-1	TRBV5-1	many	TRBD2	TGCGCCAGCACCCTAGCGGGAACGGAGGATGAGCAGTTCTTC	CASTLAGTEDEQFF
TRBJ2-7	TRBV28	many	.	TGTGCCAGCAGTTTAAGGGGCGACGAGCAGTACTTC	CASSLRGDEQYF
TRBJ2-5	TRBV5-8	many	.	TGTGCCAGCAGCTTGGAATGGGGCCAAGAGACCCAGTACTTC	CASSLEWGQETQYF
TRBJ2-3	TRBV4-2	many	.	TGTGCCAGCAGCCAAGATACTGCAGGCACAGATACGCAGTATTTT	CASSQDTAGTDTQYF
TRBJ2-2	TRBV7-9	many	TRBD1	TGTGCCAGCAGCTCCCGACAGGGCAGCACCGGGGAGCTGTTTTTT	CASSSRQGSTGELFF
TRBJ1-1	TRBV6-6	.	TRBD1	TGTGCCAGCGGACAGGGGGCGACTGAAGCTTTCTTT	CASGQGATEAFF
TRBJ1-5	TRBV20-1	many	.	TGCAGTGCTAGGGGGGCAGAATATCAGCCCCAGCATTTT	CSARGAEYQPQHF
TRBJ2-7	TRBV29-1	many	TRBD2	TGCAGCGTTGTAGGACTAGCGGGAGGGCCGTTCGAGCAGTACTTC	CSVVGLAGGPFEQYF
TRBJ2-5	TRBV7-2	many	.	TGTGCCAGCAGTAACCCCTGGGAGACCCAGTACTTC	CASSNPWETQYF
TRBJ1-2	TRBV27	many	.	TGTGCCAGCAGTTTATCGAACTGGGAGGGCTACACCTTC	CASSLSNWEGYTF
TRBJ2-3	TRBV7-2	many	TRBD2	TGTGCCAGCAGCCCATTAGCGGGCAACACAGATACGCAGTATTTT	CASSPLAGNTDTQYF
TRBJ2-1	TRBV28	many	TRBD2	TGTGCCGGAGCGGGAGGGCCTGGGAATGAGCAGTTCTTC	CAGAGGPGNEQFF
TRBJ1-1	TRBV20-1	.	.	TGCAGTGCTAGTGGTGGGGGCTTTACCACTGAAGCTTTCTTT	CSASGGGFTTEAFF
TRBJ2-7	TRBV28	many	.	TGTGCCAGCAGTCACCCCACCTGGGCGGGAATAACCGTCTACGAGCAGTACTTC	CASSHPTWAGITVYEQYF
TRBJ2-5	TRBV6-5	many	.	TGTGCCAGCAGGGGGGAGACCCAGTACTTC	CASRGETQYF
TRBJ2-2	TRBV27	many	TRBD2	TGTGCCAGCAGTTACCTAGCGGGAGGGTCCGGGGAGCTGTTTTTT	CASSYLAGGSGELFF
TRBJ1-1	TRBV7-6	many	.	TGTGCCAGCAGCTTAGTCGTGGGGAACACTGAAGCTTTCTTT	CASSLVVGNTEAFF
TRBJ2-1	TRBV5-1	many	TRBD2	TGCGCCAGCACGGGGCTAGCGGGAGGCAATGAGCAGTTCTTC	CASTGLAGGNEQFF
TRBJ2-1	TRBV2	few	.	TGTGCCAGCAGTGCGGGGGTTCGGAATGAGCAGTTCTTC	CASSAGVRNEQFF
TRBJ2-7	TRBV28	many	.	TGTGCCAGCAGCCACGTGCGCGAGCAGTACTTC	CASSHVREQYF
TRBJ2-5	TRBV20-1	many	.	TGCAGTGCTAGAGAAGACAGACCGGAGACCCAGTACTTC	CSAREDRPETQYF
TRBJ2-1	TRBV20-1	many	TRBD2	TGCAGTGCAACCGGGACTAGCGGGCTCTATGAGCAGTTCTTC	CSATGTSGLYEQFF
TRBJ2-1	TRBV27	few	.	TGTGCCAGCAGTCCACCCGACAGGATCTCCTACAATGAGCAGTTCTTC	CASSPPDRISYNEQFF
TRBJ2-1	TRBV12-3/TRBV12-4	many	TRBD1	TGTGCCAGCAGCCTAGGACAGGGTAACCCCTACAATGAGCAGTTCTTC	CASSLGQGNPYNEQFF